This TCR beta chain was retrieved from a study of blood T cell repertoires in COVID-19. Overall study context: PBMCs, B-cell-depleted T cells, or T cells were the source of the cDNA or gDNA that made up the material.

Clones were read by immunoSEQ multiplex PCR, and TCRdb kept only the in-frame ones, dropping some. The sample lists some 240,000 clones; 75% to 85% were seen once. The TCR comes from a woman of 80 years or more with COVID-19, enrolled during active disease. What was sequenced was peripheral blood.

The CDR3 DNA sequence: TGTGCCACCAGCACCGGGACATTAGGCAATCAGCCCCAGCATTTT. It translates to CATSTGTLGNQPQHF. The chain couples TRBV15 to TRBJ1-5; tentatively, D is TRBD1 (6 bases). Germline CDR1 LNHNV, CDR2 YYDKDF (reference sequence). The CDR3 contains 15 residues. Trimming stripped 4 bases from V and 2 bases from J, with 12 bases between.